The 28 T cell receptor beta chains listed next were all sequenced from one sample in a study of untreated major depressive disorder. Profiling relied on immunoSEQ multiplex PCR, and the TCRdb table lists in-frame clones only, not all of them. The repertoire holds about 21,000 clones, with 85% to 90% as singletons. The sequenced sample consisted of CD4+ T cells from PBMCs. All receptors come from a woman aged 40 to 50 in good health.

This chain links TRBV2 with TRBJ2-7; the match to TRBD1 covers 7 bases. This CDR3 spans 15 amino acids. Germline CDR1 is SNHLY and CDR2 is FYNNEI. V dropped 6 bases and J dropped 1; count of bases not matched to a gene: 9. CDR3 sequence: CASSLKRDSSYEQYF. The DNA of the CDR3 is TGTGCCAGCAGCTTAAAGAGGGACAGTTCCTACGAGCAGTACTTC.

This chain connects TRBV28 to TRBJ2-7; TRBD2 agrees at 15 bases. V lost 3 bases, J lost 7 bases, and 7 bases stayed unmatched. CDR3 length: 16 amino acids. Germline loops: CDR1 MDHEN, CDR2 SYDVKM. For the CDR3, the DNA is TGTGCCAGCAGTTTGGGACTAGCGGGAGGTTTGGGGGAGCAGTACTTC. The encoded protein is CASSLGLAGGLGEQYF.

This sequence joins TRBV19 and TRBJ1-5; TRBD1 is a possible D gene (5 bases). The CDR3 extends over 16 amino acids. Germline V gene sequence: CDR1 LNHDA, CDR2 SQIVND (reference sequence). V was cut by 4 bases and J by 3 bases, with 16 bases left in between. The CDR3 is CASSTTGTVTNQPQHF. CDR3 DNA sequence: TGTGCCAGTAGTACAACGGGGACGGTGACCAATCAGCCCCAGCATTTT.

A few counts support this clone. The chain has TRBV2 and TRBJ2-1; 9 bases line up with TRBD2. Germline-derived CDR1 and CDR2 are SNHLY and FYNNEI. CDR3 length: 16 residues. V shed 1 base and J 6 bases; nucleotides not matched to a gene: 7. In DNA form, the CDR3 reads TGTGCCAGCAGTGAAGGGGGACTAGCCCTTCTCAATGAGCAGTTCTTC. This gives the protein CASSEGGLALLNEQFF.

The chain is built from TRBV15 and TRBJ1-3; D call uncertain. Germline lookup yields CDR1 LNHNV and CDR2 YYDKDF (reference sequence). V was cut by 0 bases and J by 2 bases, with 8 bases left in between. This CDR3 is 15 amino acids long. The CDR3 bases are TGTGCCACCAGCAGAGATCGGTACCCTGGAAACACCATATATTTT. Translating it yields CATSRDRYPGNTIYF.

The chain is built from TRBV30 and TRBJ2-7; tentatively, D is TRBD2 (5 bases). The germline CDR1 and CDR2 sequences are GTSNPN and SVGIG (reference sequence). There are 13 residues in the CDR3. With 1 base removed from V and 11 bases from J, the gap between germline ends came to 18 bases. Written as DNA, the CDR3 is TGTGCCTGGAGTGGACGGCGGGTAGGCGGCAAGTACTTC. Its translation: CAWSGRRVGGKYF.

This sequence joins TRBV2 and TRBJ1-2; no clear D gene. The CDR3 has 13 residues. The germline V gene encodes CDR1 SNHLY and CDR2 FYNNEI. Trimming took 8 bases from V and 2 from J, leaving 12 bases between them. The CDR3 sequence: CASDLTANYGYTF. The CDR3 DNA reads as TGTGCCAGCGATCTGACGGCCAACTATGGCTACACCTTC.

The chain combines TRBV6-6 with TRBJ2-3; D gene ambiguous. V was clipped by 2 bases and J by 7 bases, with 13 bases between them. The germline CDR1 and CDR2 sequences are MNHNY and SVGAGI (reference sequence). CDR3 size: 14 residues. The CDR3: CASSYQSGVNTQYF. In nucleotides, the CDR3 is TGTGCCAGCAGTTACCAATCCGGAGTAAATACGCAGTATTTT.

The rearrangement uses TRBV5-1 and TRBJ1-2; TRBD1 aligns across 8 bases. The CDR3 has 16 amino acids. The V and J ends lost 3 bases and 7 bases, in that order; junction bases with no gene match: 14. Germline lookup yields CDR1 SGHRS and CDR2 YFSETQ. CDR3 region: CASSYPTRQGFGGYTF. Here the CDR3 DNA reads TGCGCCAGCAGCTACCCGACCAGACAGGGGTTTGGTGGCTACACCTTC.

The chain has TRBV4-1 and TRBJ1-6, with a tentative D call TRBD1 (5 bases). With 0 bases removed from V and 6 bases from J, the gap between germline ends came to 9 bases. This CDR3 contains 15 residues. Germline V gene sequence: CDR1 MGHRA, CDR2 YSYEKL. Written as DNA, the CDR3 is TGCGCCAGCAGCCAAGATCGACAGCTTAATTCACCCCTCCACTTT. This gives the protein CASSQDRQLNSPLHF.

The CDR3 spells CASSRQSAGNTEAFF. The CDR3 DNA reads TGTGCCAGCAGCAGACAGTCAGCCGGGAACACTGAAGCTTTCTTT. The J gene is TRBJ1-1, the V gene TRBV2, with D tentatively TRBD1 (5 bases). The CDR3 has 15 residues. Germline V lookup: CDR1 SNHLY, CDR2 FYNNEI. The V gene lost 6 bases and the J gene lost 1 base, with 15 bases spanning the gap.

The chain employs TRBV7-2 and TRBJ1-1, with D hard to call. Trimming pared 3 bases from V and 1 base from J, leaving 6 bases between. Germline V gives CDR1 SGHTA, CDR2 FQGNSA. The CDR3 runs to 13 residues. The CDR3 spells CASSFGRNTEAFF. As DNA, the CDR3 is TGTGCCAGCAGCTTCGGACGGAACACTGAAGCTTTCTTT. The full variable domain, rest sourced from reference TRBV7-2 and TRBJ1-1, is GAGVSQSPSNKVTEKGKDVELRCDPISGHTALYWYRQSLGQGLEFLIYFQGNSAPDKSGLPSDRFSAERTGGSVSTLTIQRTQQEDSAVYLCASSFGRNTEAFFGQGTRLTVV.

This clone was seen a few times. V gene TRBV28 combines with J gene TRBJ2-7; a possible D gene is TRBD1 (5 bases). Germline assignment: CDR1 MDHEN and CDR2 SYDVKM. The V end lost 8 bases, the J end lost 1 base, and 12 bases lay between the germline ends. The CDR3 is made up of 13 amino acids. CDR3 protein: CASSRVASYEQYF. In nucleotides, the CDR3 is TGTGCCAGCTCCAGGGTAGCATCCTACGAGCAGTACTTC.

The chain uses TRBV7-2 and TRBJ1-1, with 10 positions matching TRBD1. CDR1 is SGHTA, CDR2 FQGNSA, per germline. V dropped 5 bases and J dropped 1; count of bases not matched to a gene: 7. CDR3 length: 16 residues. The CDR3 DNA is TGTGCCAGCAGCCCCCGACAGGGGGCGGAGAACACTGAAGCTTTCTTT. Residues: CASSPRQGAENTEAFF.

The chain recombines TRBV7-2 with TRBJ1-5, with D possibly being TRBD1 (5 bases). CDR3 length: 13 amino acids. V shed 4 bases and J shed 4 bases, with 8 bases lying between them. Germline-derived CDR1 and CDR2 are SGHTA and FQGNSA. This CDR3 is CASSSRQNQPQHF. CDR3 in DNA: TGTGCCAGCAGCTCCCGACAGAATCAGCCCCAGCATTTT.

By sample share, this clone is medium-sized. CDR3 protein: CASSLPGTSEAFF. CDR3 nucleotides: TGTGCCAGTAGTTTGCCCGGGACGTCAGAAGCTTTCTTT. V gene TRBV19 combines with J gene TRBJ1-1; tentatively, D is TRBD1 (5 bases). V was shortened by 5 bases and J by 8 bases, with 15 bases between the two germline ends. Germline CDR1 is LNHDA and CDR2 is SQIVND (reference sequence). This CDR3 region has 13 residues.

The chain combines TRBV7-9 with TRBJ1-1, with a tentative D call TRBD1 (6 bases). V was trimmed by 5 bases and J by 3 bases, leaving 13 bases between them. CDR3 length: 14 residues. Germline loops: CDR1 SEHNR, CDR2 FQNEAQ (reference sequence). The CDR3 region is CASSLGGDYTEAFF. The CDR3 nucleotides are TGTGCCAGCAGCCTAGGGGGGGATTACACTGAAGCTTTCTTT.

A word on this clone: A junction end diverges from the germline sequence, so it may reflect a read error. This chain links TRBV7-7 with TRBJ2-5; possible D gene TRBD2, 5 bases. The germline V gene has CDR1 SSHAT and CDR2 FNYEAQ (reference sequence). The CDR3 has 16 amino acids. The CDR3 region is CASSLGRLITSETQYF. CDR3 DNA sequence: TGTGCTAGCAGCTTAGGCCGACTAATAACATCAGAGACCCAGTACTTC.

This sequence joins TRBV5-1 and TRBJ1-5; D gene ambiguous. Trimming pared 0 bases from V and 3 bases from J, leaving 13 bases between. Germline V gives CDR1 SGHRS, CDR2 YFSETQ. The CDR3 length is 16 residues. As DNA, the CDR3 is TGCGCCAGCAGCTTGGGATCAGGATTAGACAATCAGCCCCAGCATTTT. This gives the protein CASSLGSGLDNQPQHF. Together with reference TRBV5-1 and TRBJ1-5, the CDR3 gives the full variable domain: KAGVTQTPRYLIKTRGQQVTLSCSPISGHRSVSWYQQTPGQGLQFLFEYFSETQRNKGNFPGRFSGRQFSNSRSEMNVSTLELGDSALYLCASSLGSGLDNQPQHFGDGTRLSIL.

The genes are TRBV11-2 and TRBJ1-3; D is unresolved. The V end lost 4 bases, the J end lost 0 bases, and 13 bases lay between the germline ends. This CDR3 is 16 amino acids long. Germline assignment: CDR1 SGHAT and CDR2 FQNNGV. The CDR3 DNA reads TGTGCCAGCAGCTCCGCATACAGCACCTCTGGAAACACCATATATTTT. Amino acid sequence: CASSSAYSTSGNTIYF.

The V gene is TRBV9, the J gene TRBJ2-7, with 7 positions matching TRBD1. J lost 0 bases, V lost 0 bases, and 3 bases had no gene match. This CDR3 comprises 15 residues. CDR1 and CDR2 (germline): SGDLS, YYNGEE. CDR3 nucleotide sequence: TGTGCCAGCAGCGTAGGGACAGGAGCCTCCTACGAGCAGTACTTC. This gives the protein CASSVGTGASYEQYF.

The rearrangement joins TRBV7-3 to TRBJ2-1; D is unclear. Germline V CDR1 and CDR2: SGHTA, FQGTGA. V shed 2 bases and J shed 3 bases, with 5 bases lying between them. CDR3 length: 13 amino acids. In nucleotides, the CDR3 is TGTGCCAGCAGCTTACGAAACTACAATGAGCAGTTCTTC. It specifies CASSLRNYNEQFF.

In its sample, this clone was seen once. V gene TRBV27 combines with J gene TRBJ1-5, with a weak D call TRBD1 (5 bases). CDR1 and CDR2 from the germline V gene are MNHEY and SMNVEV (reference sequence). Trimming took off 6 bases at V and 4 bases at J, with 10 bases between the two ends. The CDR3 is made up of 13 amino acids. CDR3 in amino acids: CASRGVFNQPQHF. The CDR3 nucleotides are TGTGCCAGCAGAGGGGTTTTTAATCAGCCCCAGCATTTT.

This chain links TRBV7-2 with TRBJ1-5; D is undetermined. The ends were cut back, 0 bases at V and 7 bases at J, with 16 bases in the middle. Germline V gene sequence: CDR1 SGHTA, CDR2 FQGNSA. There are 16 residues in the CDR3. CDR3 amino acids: CASSLAPTSGSQPQHF. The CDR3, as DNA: TGTGCCAGCAGCTTAGCCCCTACCTCGGGTAGCCAGCCCCAGCATTTT.

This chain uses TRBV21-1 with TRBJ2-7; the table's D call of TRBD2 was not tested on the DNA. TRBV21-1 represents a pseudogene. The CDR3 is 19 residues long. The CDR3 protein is CASSKGDSGGFRGSYEQYV. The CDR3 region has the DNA TGTGCCAGCAGCAAGGGGGATAGCGGGGGCTTTCGTGGCTCCTACGAGCAGTACGTC.

DNA for the CDR3: TGTGCCAGCAGCTTAGGACGCTTAGGGACACCGAACACCGGGGAGCTGTTTTTT. Residues: CASSLGRLGTPNTGELFF. V is TRBV11-3 and J is TRBJ2-2; TRBD1 might be the D (6 bases). The length of the CDR3 is 18 residues. V was shortened by 1 base and J by 0 bases, with 15 bases between the two germline ends. The V gene's germline CDR1 is SGHNT and CDR2 YENEEA.

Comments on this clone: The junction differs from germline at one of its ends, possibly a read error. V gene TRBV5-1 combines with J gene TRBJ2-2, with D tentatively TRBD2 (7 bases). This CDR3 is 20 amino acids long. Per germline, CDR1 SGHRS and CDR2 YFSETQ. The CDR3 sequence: CASRLGANGLVGINAGELFF. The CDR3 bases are TGCGCCAGCAGGTTGGGGGCAAACGGACTAGTCGGTATCAACGCCGGGGAGCTGTTTTTT.

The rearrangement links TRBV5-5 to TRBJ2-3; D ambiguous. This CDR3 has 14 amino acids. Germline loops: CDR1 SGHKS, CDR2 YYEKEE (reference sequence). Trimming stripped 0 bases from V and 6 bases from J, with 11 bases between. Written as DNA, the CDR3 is TGTGCCAGCAGCTTGGTTACATCTGTGGATACGCAGTATTTT. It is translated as CASSLVTSVDTQYF.